This is a list of T cell receptor beta chains from one sample in a study of cytomegalovirus exposure and HLA in healthy donors. Assay: immunoSEQ multiplex PCR; the TCRdb copy retains only in-frame clones and omits some. Seen here are 65,000 to 85,000 clones, 78% observed once, and the top ten hold about 9.5%. The specimen was PBMCs. Receptor source: a woman in her thirties or forties in good health and CMV-seropositive. Both conserved end residues are part of each CDR3.

V	J	CDR3
TRBV5-1	TRBJ2-7	CASSLSGGYYEQYF
TRBV19	TRBJ2-4	CASTRSDREKNIQYF
TRBV7-9	TRBJ2-7	CSSTLRSGGGFEQYF
TRBV5-6	TRBJ1-3	CASSFKPLSGNTIYF
TRBV27	TRBJ2-7	CASSLSVASAPYF
TRBV21-1	TRBJ2-1	CASSFRQGVNCNEQFF
TRBV9	TRBJ2-5	CASSVEGSSGETQYF
TRBV4-2	TRBJ2-3	CASSPGSTDTQYF
TRBV5-8	TRBJ1-2	CASSSDSYGYTF
TRBV28	TRBJ1-3	CASSPQVSGNTIYF
TRBV6-4	TRBJ2-1	CASSDTGLADYNEQFF
TRBV5-1	TRBJ1-2	CASSSGQGLYGYTF
TRBV5-1	TRBJ2-3	CASSSTSGGATDTQYF
TRBV28	TRBJ2-3	CASSIGLGPESTQYF
TRBV5-8	TRBJ1-1	CASSLSPNTEAFF
TRBV27	TRBJ2-7	CASSTVSSYEQYF
TRBV7-9	TRBJ2-1	CASSLGQAERVINEQFF
TRBV30	TRBJ2-4	CAWSVIRGNIQYF
TRBV28	TRBJ2-3	CASGTGASGGVDTQYF
TRBV7-3	TRBJ2-1	CASSRETGDNEQFF
TRBV28	TRBJ1-5	CASSLLRRVGNQPQHF
TRBV28	TRBJ2-7	CASSSTGAHEQYF
TRBV15	TRBJ1-4	CATSVPGYEKLFF
TRBV5-8	TRBJ2-5	CASSSDRTETQYF
TRBV7-9	TRBJ2-7	CASSFFNEQYF
TRBV2	TRBJ2-7	CASSEVDFYEQYF
TRBV5-1	TRBJ1-2	CASTPWGQAANYGYTF
TRBV21-1	TRBJ2-7	CASSKEGGTVIYEQYF
TRBV7-8	TRBJ1-1	CASSSGHPNTEAFF
TRBV5-4	TRBJ1-4	CASSLPIRPRGEKLFF
TRBV5-4	TRBJ1-2	CASSLQGADGYTF
TRBV6-1	-	CASSEIGDRVNEQYF
TRBV28	TRBJ1-5	CASSFDRGRNQPQHF
TRBV21-1	TRBJ2-3	CASSKLRRRSTDTQYF
TRBV5-6	TRBJ2-5	CASSVGGTQYF
TRBV19	TRBJ2-3	CASSSLQGSLGGTQYF